This T cell receptor beta chain was sequenced in a study of cytomegalovirus exposure and HLA in healthy donors. Study information: Earlier results showed 90 million to 120 million unique TCR beta sequences derived from some 190 million T cells.

Use of 60 Vbeta and 13 Jbeta primers characterized the PCR. Measured with immunoSEQ multiplex PCR; TCRdb has only the in-frame clones, and not every one. In the table there are 220,000 or so clones, more than 75% of which are singletons. Looked up from germline, CDR1 is MNHEY and CDR2 is SMNVEV (reference sequence). Between the trimmed V and J ends, which lost 11 bases and 3 bases, there was a span of 22 bases. The length of the CDR3 is 15 residues. The chain couples TRBV27 to TRBJ1-1; tentatively, D is TRBD1 (6 bases). The TCR comes from a woman between 35 and 50 years old in good health and CMV-seronegative. Sequencing was carried out using PBMCs. CDR3: CAAWFVGALDTEAFF. Written as DNA, the CDR3 is TGTGCCGCCTGGTTCGTGGGGGCTCTGGACACTGAAGCTTTCTTT.